The source of this T cell receptor (beta chain) is a study of CD8 T cells in Susac syndrome. The sequenced target, TCR beta, came from blood CD8+ and CD4+ T cells. The multiple sclerosis controls were treatment-naive patients, and their relapsing-remitting disease was stable or active. Negative isolation was applied to CD8+ and CD4+ T cells, and FACS enrichment was applied to TEMRA cells. Random hexamers were used to reverse transcribe an amount of roughly 0.45 to 1 ug RNA. The authors amplified TCR beta CDR3 across 54 Vbeta and 13 Jbeta using immunoSEQ multiplex PCR. TCRdb re-derived calls from the immunoSEQ multiplex PCR reads in MiXCR, one entry per CDR3 protein. Altogether 200,000 or so distinct CDR3 sequences are present, over 90% being singletons, with the ten largest covering roughly 0.088%. Between the trimmed V and J ends, which lost 6 bases and 5 bases, there was a span of 16 bases. The CDR3 is 13 amino acids. The germline V gene has CDR1 DFQATT and CDR2 SNEGSKA (reference sequence).

The chain employs TRBV20-1 and TRBJ2-5; D not certain. Sequencing input: CD4+ T cells from PBMCs. The source of this sequence is a human donor with multiple sclerosis. The chain's CDR3 is CSASIQTTETQYF. CDR3 DNA: TGCAGTGCAAGCATACAGACCACTGAGACCCAGTACTTC.